Sequencing of this T cell receptor (beta chain) was carried out in a study of Graves' ophthalmopathy and Graves' hyperthyroidism. Study overall: Untreated patients at initial diagnosis provided peripheral blood.

Looked up from germline, CDR1 is KGHDR and CDR2 is SFDVKD. Trimming stripped 5 bases from V and 1 base from J, with 7 bases between. This CDR3 contains 13 residues. Pregnant or lactating patients and those with other autoimmune diseases or uncontrolled infections were excluded. The sequenced template was RNA, covering the TCR beta CDR3 region. HTBI primers served in a first-round RT-PCR, which a second-round multiplex PCR followed. TCRdb fed the multiplex PCR reads into MiXCR, producing one record per CDR3 protein. The sample yields hundreds of thousands of distinct CDR3 sequences, approximately 39% seen once.

This TCR came from an adult man with Graves' ophthalmopathy. The V and J genes are TRBV24-1 and TRBJ1-1; no clear D. Source material: peripheral blood. CDR3 bases: TGTGCCACCAGTGGTCCAGGGAACACTGAAGCTTTCTTT. It encodes CATSGPGNTEAFF.